Listed below are T cell receptor beta chains from one sample, sequenced in a study of PD-L1 blockade in urothelial cancer. Method: immunoSEQ multiplex PCR; TCRdb's copy keeps in-frame clones and lacks some. The table lists roughly 39,000 clones, approximately 90% of them singletons. The sequences come from PBMCs, collected around atezolizumab (anti-PD-L1) treatment. These receptors all stem from a man in his fifties or sixties with urothelial cancer. The CDR3 runs from the conserved cysteine through the conserved F or W. Each record gives: CDR3 protein, CDR3 DNA, clone size, J gene, D gene, V gene. A D gene is named only where the DNA matches it firmly. Clone sizes are given selectively: once, few, many, or a class where the clone is expanded.

cdr3_aa: CAWSLALFEKLFF
cdr3_nt: TGTGCCTGGAGCTTAGCTCTCTTTGAAAAACTGTTTTTT
clone_size: NA
j_call: TRBJ1-4
d_call: NA
v_call: TRBV30

cdr3_aa: CASSFPRQGVNNEQFF
cdr3_nt: TGCGCCAGCAGCTTCCCAAGACAGGGGGTCAACAATGAGCAGTTCTTC
clone_size: NA
j_call: TRBJ2-1
d_call: TRBD1
v_call: TRBV5-1

cdr3_aa: CAWSIWGGQGRYEQYF
cdr3_nt: TGTGCCTGGAGTATATGGGGGGGGCAGGGAAGGTACGAGCAGTACTTC
clone_size: NA
j_call: TRBJ2-7
d_call: NA
v_call: TRBV30

cdr3_aa: CASSQDAGGVLGIIGYTF
cdr3_nt: TGCGCCAGCAGCCAAGACGCAGGGGGCGTCCTGGGGATTATTGGCTACACCTTC
clone_size: NA
j_call: TRBJ1-2
d_call: TRBD1
v_call: TRBV4-1

cdr3_aa: CAISDGLAGGRENIQYF
cdr3_nt: TGTGCCATCAGTGATGGTTTGGCGGGTGGGCGCGAAAACATTCAGTACTTC
clone_size: NA
j_call: TRBJ2-4
d_call: NA
v_call: TRBV10-3

cdr3_aa: CASSPFRGAGQGRETEAFF
cdr3_nt: TGTGCCAGCAGCCCATTTCGGGGGGCGGGACAGGGGAGGGAGACTGAAGCTTTCTTT
clone_size: NA
j_call: TRBJ1-1
d_call: TRBD1
v_call: TRBV7-9

cdr3_aa: CASSQRGRRTEAFF
cdr3_nt: TGTGCCAGCAGCCAACGGGGGAGGAGGACTGAAGCTTTCTTT
clone_size: few
j_call: TRBJ1-1
d_call: NA
v_call: TRBV7-9

cdr3_aa: CASSETGGPSPEAFF
cdr3_nt: TGCGCCAGCAGTGAGACGGGAGGGCCCTCCCCTGAAGCTTTCTTT
clone_size: NA
j_call: TRBJ1-1
d_call: NA
v_call: TRBV10-2

cdr3_aa: CASSGRGSNQPQHF
cdr3_nt: TGTGCCAGCAGTGGCAGGGGAAGCAATCAGCCCCAGCATTTT
clone_size: NA
j_call: TRBJ1-5
d_call: NA
v_call: TRBV2

cdr3_aa: CASSPQSGSYNEQFF
cdr3_nt: TGTGCCAGCAGCCCCCAAAGCGGCTCCTACAATGAGCAGTTCTTC
clone_size: NA
j_call: TRBJ2-1
d_call: NA
v_call: TRBV9

cdr3_aa: CASSLAGVGDTQYF
cdr3_nt: TGCGCCAGCAGCTTGGCGGGAGTCGGAGATACGCAGTATTTT
clone_size: once
j_call: TRBJ2-3
d_call: NA
v_call: TRBV5-1

cdr3_aa: CASSLDLPLAGVPRADTQYF
cdr3_nt: TGTGCCAGCAGCTTAGATCTACCGCTAGCGGGGGTGCCCCGAGCAGATACGCAGTATTTT
clone_size: NA
j_call: TRBJ2-3
d_call: TRBD2
v_call: TRBV11-3

cdr3_aa: CASSSTGARELFF
cdr3_nt: TGCGCCAGCAGCTCGACAGGGGCCCGGGAGCTGTTTTTT
clone_size: few
j_call: TRBJ2-2
d_call: TRBD1
v_call: TRBV5-1

cdr3_aa: CATSRQGTTKQYF
cdr3_nt: TGTGCCACCAGCAGACAGGGAACTACGAAGCAGTACTTC
clone_size: NA
j_call: TRBJ2-7
d_call: NA
v_call: TRBV15

cdr3_aa: CASSILSGPDTQYF
cdr3_nt: TGTGCCAGTAGTATTTTGAGCGGTCCGGATACGCAGTATTTT
clone_size: NA
j_call: TRBJ2-3
d_call: NA
v_call: TRBV19

cdr3_aa: CASSFKTGNHEQYF
cdr3_nt: TGCGCCAGCAGCTTCAAGACAGGGAACCACGAGCAGTACTTC
clone_size: few
j_call: TRBJ2-7
d_call: TRBD1
v_call: TRBV5-1

cdr3_aa: CASSPGTEAFF
cdr3_nt: TGTGCCAGCAGCCCGGGCACTGAAGCTTTCTTT
clone_size: NA
j_call: TRBJ1-1
d_call: NA
v_call: TRBV6-5

cdr3_aa: CASSVAGLYNEQFF
cdr3_nt: TGTGCCAGCAGCGTAGCGGGACTTTACAATGAGCAGTTCTTC
clone_size: NA
j_call: TRBJ2-1
d_call: NA
v_call: TRBV9

cdr3_aa: CASSAQGTDTQYF
cdr3_nt: TGTGCCAGCAGCGCCCAGGGCACAGATACGCAGTATTTT
clone_size: NA
j_call: TRBJ2-3
d_call: NA
v_call: TRBV7-3

cdr3_aa: CASSSLTGQRTGELFF
cdr3_nt: TGTGCCAGCAGCTCCCTTACGGGACAGCGCACCGGGGAGCTGTTTTTT
clone_size: NA
j_call: TRBJ2-2
d_call: TRBD1
v_call: TRBV7-3

cdr3_aa: CATSRDRGQNYGYTF
cdr3_nt: TGTGCCACCAGCAGGGACAGGGGGCAGAACTATGGCTACACCTTC
clone_size: NA
j_call: TRBJ1-2
d_call: TRBD1
v_call: TRBV15